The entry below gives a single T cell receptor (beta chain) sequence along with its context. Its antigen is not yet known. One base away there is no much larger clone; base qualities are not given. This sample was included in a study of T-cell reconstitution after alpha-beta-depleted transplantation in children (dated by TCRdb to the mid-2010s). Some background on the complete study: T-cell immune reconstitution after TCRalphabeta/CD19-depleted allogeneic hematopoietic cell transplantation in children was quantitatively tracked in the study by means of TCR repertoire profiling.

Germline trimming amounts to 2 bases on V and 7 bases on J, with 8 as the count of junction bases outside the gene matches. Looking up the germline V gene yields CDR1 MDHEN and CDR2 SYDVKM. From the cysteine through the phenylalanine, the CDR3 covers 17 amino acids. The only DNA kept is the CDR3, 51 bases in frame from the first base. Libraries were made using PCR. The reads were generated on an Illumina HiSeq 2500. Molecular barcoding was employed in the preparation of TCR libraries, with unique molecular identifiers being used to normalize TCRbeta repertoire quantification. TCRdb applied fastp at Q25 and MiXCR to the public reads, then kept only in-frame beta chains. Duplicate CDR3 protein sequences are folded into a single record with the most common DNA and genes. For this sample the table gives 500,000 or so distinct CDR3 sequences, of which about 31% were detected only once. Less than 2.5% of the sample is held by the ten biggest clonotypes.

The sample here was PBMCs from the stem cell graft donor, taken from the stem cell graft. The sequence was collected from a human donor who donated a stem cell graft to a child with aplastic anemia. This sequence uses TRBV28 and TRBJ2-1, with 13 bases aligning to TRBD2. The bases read TGTGCCAGCAGTTTAGGTGCCGGGACTAGCGGGACTAATGAGCAGTTCTTC. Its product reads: CASSLGAGTSGTNEQFF.